Each of the 13 T cell receptor beta chains below was sequenced from the same sample in a study of post-analysis software for immune sequencing data. Unique molecular identifiers were present in the TCR beta cDNA libraries. TCRdb processed the PCR reads anew with MiXCR; each CDR3 protein has one entry. The data show about 180,000 distinct CDR3 sequences, with 30% seen just once and 1.5% held by the top ten. General study findings and limits: Among roughly 5 TRBV segments more frequent in patients than controls were TRBV5-6, TRBV5-1 and TRBV20-1.

These TCRs are of unknown antigen specificity. Sequencing input: blood. The receptors derive from a girl aged 10-17 years with multiple sclerosis.

The chain has TRBV19 and TRBJ2-7; no reliable D call. The CDR3 contains 15 residues. Germline V gene sequence: CDR1 LNHDA, CDR2 SQIVND (reference sequence). Between the trimmed V and J ends, which lost 4 bases and 2 bases, there was a span of 15 bases. The CDR3 reads CASSTSHTGPYEQYF. CDR3 nucleotide sequence: TGTGCCAGTAGTACGAGCCATACGGGCCCCTACGAGCAGTACTTC.

As to this clonotype: Mismatch with germline at one junction end may stem from a read error. The chain links TRBV24-1 to TRBJ1-2, with D unresolved. Germline V gene data show CDR1 as KGHDR and CDR2 as SFDVKD. This CDR3 region has 15 residues. CDR3 in DNA: TGTACCACCAGTGGAGTCATGGATTACTTAGATGGCTACACCTTC. Amino acids: CTTSGVMDYLDGYTF.

This clonotype was seen repeatedly, ten times or more. The rearrangement links TRBV15 to TRBJ2-3, with 7 bases that match TRBD2. This CDR3 is 15 amino acids long. The trim removed 6 bases at V and 6 bases at J, leaving 12 bases unmatched. Germline assignment: CDR1 LNHNV and CDR2 YYDKDF (reference sequence). The CDR3 region has the DNA TGTGCCACCAGGGGCCCTAGCGGTCATAGGGATACGCAGTATTTT. Translation: CATRGPSGHRDTQYF.

In DNA form, the CDR3 reads TGTGCCAGCAGTCCCCTCCGGGGCAGCACCTACAATGAGCAGTTCTTC. This gives the protein CASSPLRGSTYNEQFF. The rearrangement joins TRBV12-3 or TRBV12-4 to TRBJ2-1; D could derive from TRBD1 or TRBD2 (5 bases each). This CDR3 is built from 16 residues. V was cut by 5 bases and J by 2 bases, with 16 bases left in between.

The gene calls are TRBV4-1 and TRBJ1-5; D not resolved. The CDR3 is made up of 17 amino acids. Germline V CDR1 and CDR2: MGHRA, YSYEKL. V was trimmed by 1 base and J by 4 bases, leaving 17 bases between them. The CDR3 DNA sequence: TGCGCCAGCAGCCAAGCGGTATCAATAGCGGGAAATCAGCCCCAGCATTTT. This encodes CASSQAVSIAGNQPQHF.

This clonotype has ten or more counts. The chain joins TRBV9 to TRBJ2-1, with 13 bases matching TRBD2. CDR3 length: 17 amino acids. The germline CDR1 and CDR2 sequences are SGDLS and YYNGEE. Germline trimming cut 4 bases from V and 7 bases from J; bases unmatched to any gene: 11. The CDR3 DNA sequence: TGTGCCAGCAGCTCGCGAAGGGGACTAGCGGGGCCGAATGAGCAGTTCTTC. This gives the protein CASSSRRGLAGPNEQFF.

This clonotype was observed many times. J is TRBJ2-5 and V is TRBV20-1; maybe TRBD2 (6 bases). The CDR3 has 13 amino acids. CDR1 and CDR2 (germline): DFQATT, SNEGSKA (reference sequence). The CDR3: CSLSPGDRETQYF. The CDR3 coding sequence is TGCAGCCTATCTCCGGGAGATCGAGAGACCCAGTACTTC.

This clonotype was picked up a small number of times. The chain joins TRBV19 to TRBJ2-3; a weak D match, TRBD2 (6 bases). CDR3 length: 15 residues. Germline V gene lookup returns CDR1 LNHDA and CDR2 SQIVND (reference sequence). V dropped 5 bases and J dropped 1 base, with 13 bases sitting between them. The CDR3 region has the DNA TGTGCCAGTAGTCAAACGGGACTTCGCACAGATACGCAGTATTTT. It yields the protein CASSQTGLRTDTQYF. The entire variable domain, with the rest obtained from reference TRBV19 and TRBJ2-3, is as follows: DGGITQSPKYLFRKEGQNVTLSCEQNLNHDAMYWYRQDPGQGLRLIYYSQIVNDFQKGDIAEGYSVSREKKESFPLTVTSAQKNPTAFYLCASSQTGLRTDTQYFGPGTRLTVL.

The V call is TRBV7-9, the J call TRBJ1-5; 9 nucleotides line up with TRBD1. The CDR3 runs 16 residues. The junction had 5 bases not matched to a gene; V was cut back by 0 bases and J by 5 bases. Germline lookup yields CDR1 SEHNR and CDR2 FQNEAQ (reference sequence). The CDR3 DNA reads TGTGCCAGCAGCTTAGCGCGTGGGACAGGGTATCAGCCCCAGCATTTT. Translated, it gives CASSLARGTGYQPQHF.

As for this clonotype: A read error is possible here, since a much larger clone lies one base away. The rearrangement joins TRBV10-3 to TRBJ2-5; D perhaps matches TRBD2 (5 bases). CDR3 length: 11 residues. Germline loops: CDR1 ENHRY, CDR2 SYGVKD. V lost 10 bases and J lost 9, with 15 bases in between. CDR3 loop: CATRGTQAQYF. The CDR3 region has the DNA TGTGCCACCCGGGGTACCCAGGCCCAGTACTTC.

The chain is built from TRBV5-1 and TRBJ1-5; 7 nucleotides line up with TRBD1. Germline V gene data show CDR1 as SGHRS and CDR2 as YFSETQ. CDR3 length: 15 residues. J was trimmed by 7 bases and V by 4 bases; bases with no gene match: 11. Here the CDR3 DNA reads TGCGCCAGCAGCGGACAGGCCTTAGTAACCCAGCCCCAGCATTTT. Translated, it gives CASSGQALVTQPQHF.

This clonotype was seen many times. V and J are TRBV7-2 and TRBJ2-5, with TRBD2 matching 7 bases. The CDR3 totals 16 residues. The junction had 6 bases not matched to a gene; V was cut back by 1 base and J by 1 base. The germline V gene has CDR1 SGHTA and CDR2 FQGNSA. The CDR3 region is CASSLGLSGPQETQYF. For the CDR3, the DNA is TGTGCCAGCAGCTTAGGTCTTAGCGGGCCCCAAGAGACCCAGTACTTC.

This clonotype has a handful of counts. This chain links TRBV7-2 with TRBJ1-1; 8 bases are a match to TRBD1. The CDR3 sequence is 15 residues long. Germline V gives CDR1 SGHTA, CDR2 FQGNSA. The V and J ends lost 5 bases and 0 bases, in that order; junction bases with no gene match: 5. For the CDR3, the DNA is TGTGCCAGCAGCGCAACAGGGGGGATGAACACTGAAGCTTTCTTT. This translates into CASSATGGMNTEAFF. Drawing the rest from reference TRBV7-2 and TRBJ1-1, the complete variable domain is GAGVSQSPSNKVTEKGKDVELRCDPISGHTALYWYRQSLGQGLEFLIYFQGNSAPDKSGLPSDRFSAERTGGSVSTLTIQRTQQEDSAVYLCASSATGGMNTEAFFGQGTRLTVV.